A selection of T cell receptor beta chains follows, all from one sample in a study of T cell repertoires in cytomegalovirus infection. A single record per CDR3 protein comes from TCRdb applying MiXCR to the reads. Found here are just over 450,000 distinct CDR3 sequences, about 39% of them singletons; the top ten hold around 45%. These receptors have no known antigen. The sample here was cultured PBMCs, taken from culture after CMV antigen stimulation. These receptors were collected from a human donor in good health (CMV status not recorded). Some clones in this sample may be carry-over from other donors' samples. Both conserved end residues are part of each CDR3. The D gene is left open where the match is weak. The size field is filled for only some rows; it gives once, few, many or a size class.

few . TRBJ2-3 14 TRBV12-3/TRBV12-4 CASSQGMSTDTQYF TGTGCCAGCAGTCAGGGGATGAGCACAGATACGCAGTATTTT
. TRBD2 TRBJ2-2 15 TRBV24-1 CATGIAGENTGELFF TGTGCCACTGGGATAGCGGGGGAGAACACCGGGGAGCTGTTTTTT
. . TRBJ1-3 14 TRBV5-6 CASSSAGLPNTIYF TGTGCCAGCAGCTCTGCGGGCCTCCCAAACACCATATATTTT
. TRBD2 TRBJ2-7 14 TRBV2 CASSEGTSGYEQYF TGTGCCAGCAGTGAAGGGACTAGCGGGTACGAGCAGTACTTC
. TRBD2 TRBJ2-5 14 TRBV27 CASSPTSGRETQYF TGTGCCAGCAGTCCGACTAGCGGGAGGGAGACCCAGTACTTC
. . TRBJ2-1 16 TRBV7-9 CASSLVSGGRESEQFF TGTGCCAGCAGCTTAGTTTCGGGGGGCCGGGAAAGTGAGCAGTTCTTC
. . TRBJ1-1 13 TRBV7-9 CASSSGQKKKAFF TGTGCCAGCAGCTCCGGACAGAAAAAGAAAGCTTTCTTT
few TRBD1 TRBJ1-5 15 TRBV12-3/TRBV12-4 CASSRPGQGRQPQHF TGTGCCAGCAGTCGACCGGGACAGGGGAGACAGCCCCAGCATTTT
few TRBD1 TRBJ2-7 15 TRBV11-2 CASSPLGQGLTEPYF TGTGCCAGCAGCCCCCTGGGACAGGGACTAACGGAACCGTACTTC
once . TRBJ1-1 13 TRBV12-3/TRBV12-4 CASSFPLGAEAFF TGTGCCAGCAGTTTTCCCCTGGGAGCTGAAGCTTTCTTT
few . TRBJ2-1 14 TRBV25-1 CASSDPGTHNEQFF TGTGCCAGCAGTGACCCTGGGACCCACAATGAGCAGTTCTTC
. . TRBJ2-2 16 TRBV6-5 CASSRMGGVGTGELFF TGTGCCAGCAGCCGAATGGGGGGAGTTGGCACCGGGGAGCTGTTTTTT
. . TRBJ2-4 16 TRBV7-3 CASSLGARVGKNIQYF TGTGCCAGCAGCTTAGGAGCCAGGGTGGGCAAAAACATTCAGTACTTC
. . TRBJ1-5 15 TRBV6-6 CASSNSQGFGQPQHF TGTGCCAGCAGTAACAGCCAGGGATTCGGGCAGCCCCAGCATTTT
few . TRBJ1-5 15 TRBV4-2 CASSQYIGANQPQHF TGTGCCAGCAGCCAATACATAGGGGCGAATCAGCCCCAGCATTTT
few . TRBJ2-3 13 TRBV7-2 CASSQVGLDTQYF TGTGCCAGCAGCCAAGTTGGCCTGGATACGCAGTATTTT
few TRBD1 TRBJ2-7 14 TRBV6-1 CASRGQGTSYEQYF TGTGCCAGCAGGGGACAGGGGACCTCCTACGAGCAGTACTTC
. . TRBJ1-5 14 TRBV7-9 CASSRWGAGQPQHF TGTGCCAGCAGCCGCTGGGGGGCGGGTCAGCCCCAGCATTTT
once . TRBJ2-7 13 TRBV7-2 CASSLPPGYEQYF TGTGCCAGCAGCTTACCTCCCGGCTACGAGCAGTACTTC
. . TRBJ2-5 15 TRBV7-4 CASSLVRDPSGTQYF TGTGCCAGCAGCTTAGTTCGGGATCCGTCAGGGACCCAGTACTTC
. TRBD1 TRBJ1-6 15 TRBV7-2 CASSPGQGSNSPLHF TGTGCCAGCAGCCCCGGACAGGGTTCTAATTCACCCCTCCACTTT
. TRBD2 TRBJ2-5 16 TRBV19 CASSMASGELEETQYF TGTGCCAGTAGTATGGCTAGCGGGGAGCTCGAAGAGACCCAGTACTTC
. . TRBJ2-7 16 TRBV11-2 CASSRGLQDPIYEQYF TGTGCCAGCAGCCGAGGGCTCCAGGACCCAATTTACGAGCAGTACTTC
few . TRBJ2-5 14 TRBV4-1 CASSQPHREETQYF TGCGCCAGCAGCCAACCCCACAGGGAAGAGACCCAGTACTTC
few TRBD1 TRBJ1-1 13 TRBV6-5 CASIPPGQGEAFF TGTGCCAGCATCCCTCCCGGACAGGGTGAAGCTTTCTTT
. . TRBJ1-1 14 TRBV14 CASSHRELTSRAFF TGTGCCAGCAGCCACCGGGAGTTGACCTCCAGAGCTTTCTTT
. TRBD2 TRBJ2-7 15 TRBV6-6 CASRSSGGSIYEQYF TGTGCCAGCAGGTCCTCGGGCGGGAGTATCTACGAGCAGTACTTC
few . TRBJ1-1 13 TRBV7-2 CASSRAPAGEAFF TGTGCCAGCAGCCGTGCTCCCGCGGGGGAAGCTTTCTTT
. TRBD1 TRBJ1-5 15 TRBV27 CASSLWGRGKGPQHF TGTGCCAGCAGTTTATGGGGCAGGGGGAAGGGGCCCCAGCATTTT
. . TRBJ2-2 16 TRBV4-1 CASSHNRIGNTGELFF TGCGCCAGCAGCCATAATAGGATCGGGAACACCGGGGAGCTGTTTTTT
few . TRBJ2-1 14 TRBV20-1 CSALGQGTNWGQFF TGCAGTGCCCTAGGTCAGGGGACTAACTGGGGGCAGTTCTTC
. . TRBJ1-4 16 TRBV18 CASSHGRPGANEKLFF TGTGCCAGCTCACACGGGCGACCTGGCGCTAATGAAAAACTGTTTTTT
. . TRBJ2-2 15 TRBV11-1 CASSFKVENTGELFF TGTGCCAGCAGCTTTAAAGTCGAGAACACCGGGGAGCTGTTTTTT
many TRBD2 TRBJ2-2 16 TRBV7-6 CASSPGLADYTGELFF TGTGCCAGCTCCCCGGGACTAGCGGATTACACCGGGGAGCTGTTTTTT
. TRBD2 TRBJ2-5 15 TRBV24-1 CATSDPRSSGETQYF TGTGCCACCAGTGATCCCCGGAGTAGCGGGGAGACCCAGTACTTC
few . TRBJ2-1 13 TRBV4-1 CASSLRRAGEQFF TGCGCCAGCAGCCTAAGACGGGCGGGAGAGCAGTTCTTC
. . TRBJ1-2 11 TRBV5-1 CASSSDYGYTF TGCGCCAGCAGCTCAGACTATGGCTACACCTTC
few TRBD2 TRBJ2-1 16 TRBV10-3 CAISGGLAGESDEQFF TGTGCCATCAGTGGGGGACTAGCGGGAGAATCGGATGAGCAGTTCTTC
. TRBD1 TRBJ2-1 15 TRBV29-1 CSAGQGGGPYNEQFF TGCAGCGCGGGACAGGGGGGGGGACCCTACAATGAGCAGTTCTTC
once . TRBJ2-1 16 TRBV6-2/TRBV6-3 CASSRPSRGSYNEQFF TGTGCCAGCAGCCGACCCTCTAGAGGCTCCTACAATGAGCAGTTCTTC
few . TRBJ2-5 14 TRBV11-2 CASSQKQGWETQYF TGTGCCAGCAGCCAGAAGCAGGGCTGGGAGACCCAGTACTTC
. . TRBJ2-5 15 TRBV7-2 CASSLAGPLGETQYF TGTGCCAGCAGCTTAGCGGGGCCTCTCGGGGAGACCCAGTACTTC
. . TRBJ1-5 14 TRBV19 CASTFGRGDQPQHF TGTGCCAGTACTTTCGGGCGAGGTGATCAGCCCCAGCATTTT
. . TRBJ1-5 13 TRBV20-1 CSAREDTIEPQHF TGCAGTGCCCGGGAGGATACAATCGAGCCCCAGCATTTT
. TRBD2 TRBJ2-7 15 TRBV7-9 CASRGSGGASYEQYF TGTGCCAGCAGGGGTAGCGGGGGGGCCTCCTACGAGCAGTACTTC
. TRBD2 TRBJ2-7 13 TRBV6-5 CASSRGGVHEQYF TGTGCCAGCAGTAGGGGAGGGGTCCACGAGCAGTACTTC
. TRBD2 TRBJ2-3 17 TRBV7-2 CTSSLDLLAASTDTQYF TGTACCAGCAGCTTAGATTTACTAGCGGCTAGCACAGATACGCAGTATTTT
. TRBD1 TRBJ1-4 14 TRBV5-4 CASSLEGGGEKLFF TGTGCCAGCAGCTTGGAAGGGGGCGGTGAAAAACTGTTTTTT
. TRBD1 TRBJ2-5 15 TRBV11-2 CASSLATTGRETQYF TGTGCCAGCAGCTTAGCTACGACAGGGCGAGAGACCCAGTACTTC
many TRBD2 TRBJ2-5 15 TRBV4-3 CASSQLAGGTETQYF TGCGCCAGCAGCCAATTAGCGGGAGGGACGGAGACCCAGTACTTC
. . TRBJ1-1 16 TRBV6-2/TRBV6-3 CASSYLEGTMNTEAFF TGTGCCAGCAGTTACTTGGAGGGAACCATGAACACTGAAGCTTTCTTT
many . TRBJ1-5 12 TRBV7-8 CASSHTVWPQHF TGTGCCAGCAGCCACACGGTTTGGCCCCAGCATTTT
. . TRBJ2-7 14 TRBV7-2 CASSLGAGYYEQYF TGTGCCAGCAGCTTAGGGGCGGGCTACTACGAGCAGTACTTC
. . TRBJ2-2 13 TRBV2 CASHRENTGELFF TGTGCCAGTCACAGGGAAAACACCGGGGAGCTGTTTTTT
. TRBD1 TRBJ1-5 15 TRBV7-8 CASSLGQGRNQPQHF TGTGCCAGCAGCTTAGGACAGGGACGAAATCAGCCCCAGCATTTT